These 4 T cell receptor beta chains originate from one sample sequenced in a study of HIV-infected children after antiretroviral therapy interruption. Treatment denoted: PENTA 11 planned treatment interruption arm or continuous ART arm. The TCR library was built from RNA with a 3' RACE protocol and unique molecular identifiers. TCRdb processed the 3' RACE reads anew with MiXCR; each CDR3 protein has one entry. The sample includes some 90,000 distinct CDR3 sequences, approximately 6.9% of them seen just once. Sample: CD45RA+ CD4+ T cells from PBMCs, pooled from several time points, taken from a donor given antiretroviral therapy, either interrupted or continuous. Subset indicated: naive CD4+ CD45RA+ CD45RO- T cells. Receptors originate from a pool of human donors with HIV.

This clonotype was counted many times. This chain joins TRBV24-1 and TRBJ1-5; D perhaps matches TRBD1 (6 bases). V gave up 1 base and J gave up 2 bases, with 8 bases separating them. Germline V CDR1 and CDR2: KGHDR, SFDVKD. This CDR3 has 15 residues. In DNA, the CDR3 is TGTGCCACCAGTGATTTAGGGGGAGGCAATCAGCCCCAGCATTTT. It specifies CATSDLGGGNQPQHF.

This clonotype was found many times. The genes are TRBV4-1 and TRBJ2-7; 10 bases are shared with TRBD2. Germline values: CDR1 MGHRA, CDR2 YSYEKL. CDR3 size: 16 residues. V dropped 3 bases and J dropped 7; count of bases not matched to a gene: 12. CDR3 DNA sequence: TGCGCCAGCAGCCATTCGCGACTAGCGGGTTTCTTGGAGCAGTACTTC. This encodes CASSHSRLAGFLEQYF.

This clonotype has ten or more counts. This rearrangement joins TRBV7-9 to TRBJ1-5; perhaps TRBD1 as D (5 bases). The CDR3 consists of 14 residues. V was shortened by 6 bases and J by 3 bases, with 12 bases between the two germline ends. The germline gives CDR1 SEHNR, CDR2 FQNEAQ (reference sequence). The CDR3 loop reads CASSPDTVNQPQHF. The CDR3 DNA reads TGTGCCAGCAGTCCGGACACTGTCAATCAGCCCCAGCATTTT.

The CDR3, as DNA: TGCGCCAGCAGCCTCTCAACTTCCCCGGAGAGTGAGCAGTTCTTC. Translating it yields CASSLSTSPESEQFF. V gene TRBV5-1 combines with J gene TRBJ2-1; D not certain. The CDR3 runs 15 residues. The germline CDR1 and CDR2 sequences are SGHRS and YFSETQ. V was trimmed by 4 bases and J by 9 bases, leaving 20 bases between them.